This TCR beta chain was recorded in a study of T cells after yellow fever vaccination (dated by TCRdb to the late 2010s). Notes on the research overall: The SMART-Seq v4 Ultra Low Input RNA kit was used to prepare libraries from fractions with low cell numbers. The cohort comprised two healthy male donors, one aged 18 to 30 and one aged 30 to 40 years. To follow T-cell clones before and after both primary and booster YFV17D yellow fever vaccination, bulk TCR alpha and beta repertoires underwent longitudinal sequencing. Bulk PBMC replicates and cell subsets were isolated from blood drawn at multiple timepoints before and after both primary and secondary immunization.

The treatment or condition label, as the study defines it: live attenuated yellow fever vaccine strain. A standard Ficoll-Paque protocol was used to isolate PBMCs from peripheral blood. Dynabeads CD4 and CD8 positive selection kits were used to isolate the CD4 and CD8 T-cell fractions. TriZol was used to extract RNA from bulk PBMCs, from CD4 and CD8 fractions, and from dextramer-positive and dextramer-negative fractions. Taken from cysteine to phenylalanine, the CDR3 has 14 residues. Only the CDR3 DNA stays, 42 bases, in frame from base 1. Trimming accounts for 4 bases at V and 4 bases at J, while the number of junction bases matched to no gene is 2. Via the germline V gene, CDR1 is SGHRS and CDR2 YFSETQ. This clonotype was detected ten times or more. What this receptor recognizes is not known. Base qualities are not provided; no much larger clone lies one nucleotide away. Synthesis of TCR cDNA relied on 5'RACE template switching, a step that introduced a universal primer site along with unique molecular identifiers. Priming for cDNA synthesis came from both the TCR alpha and TCR beta constant segments. Two PCR steps were used to amplify libraries, with sample barcodes and sequencing adapters being added in the second step. Sequencing of libraries was performed on Illumina HiSeq 2500 (2x100 bp) or NovaSeq (2x150 bp). On the study's bioinformatics: Reads were demultiplexed and collapsed into UMI consensus sequences with MIGEC, and V(D)J alignment was performed with MiXCR. Vaccine-responding clonotypes were defined with edgeR using replicate PBMC samples, requiring FDR below 0.01 and a log2 fold change above 5 up to day 15. CD4 or CD8 identity was assigned to each bulk clonotype according to whether the clonotype was present at higher abundance in the sequenced CD4 repertoire or the sequenced CD8 repertoire. TCRdb cleaned the public reads at Q25 with fastp, built clones with MiXCR and kept in-frame beta chains. CDR3 protein sequences are deduplicated, and each keeps its most common genes and DNA. These V and J calls are TCRdb output, not the study's own analysis. For this sample the table gives about 230,000 distinct CDR3 sequences, of which 5.5% to 8.5% were detected only once. The ten biggest clones cover 1% to 1.2% of the sample.

Overall study outcomes, separate from this receptor: A small fraction of clonotypes appeared in both the CD4 and CD8 compartments, likely as a result of convergent recombination. Because the study included only a couple of donors, the extent to which the findings can be generalized is limited. Computational filtering was required because FACS-sorted repertoires could contain abundant contaminating clonotypes from the bulk population. Compared with the primary T-cell response, the secondary T-cell response was weaker but faster, peaking on day 5 rather than day 15. After the booster, most clones that had expanded after primary vaccination were detected again (approximately 97% of CD4 and around 88% of CD8), suggesting broad maintenance of memory.

Here the chain combines TRBV5-1 and TRBJ2-7; 13 bases in between match TRBD2. The sequence was collected from a young man who received the YFV17D yellow fever vaccine. The sample consisted of CD4+ T cells sorted from PBMCs, taken on the day of the yellow fever booster vaccination. The nucleotide sequence reads as follows: TGCGCCAGCAGCATGGGACTAGCGGGGTACGAGCAGTACTTC. This codes for CASSMGLAGYEQYF.